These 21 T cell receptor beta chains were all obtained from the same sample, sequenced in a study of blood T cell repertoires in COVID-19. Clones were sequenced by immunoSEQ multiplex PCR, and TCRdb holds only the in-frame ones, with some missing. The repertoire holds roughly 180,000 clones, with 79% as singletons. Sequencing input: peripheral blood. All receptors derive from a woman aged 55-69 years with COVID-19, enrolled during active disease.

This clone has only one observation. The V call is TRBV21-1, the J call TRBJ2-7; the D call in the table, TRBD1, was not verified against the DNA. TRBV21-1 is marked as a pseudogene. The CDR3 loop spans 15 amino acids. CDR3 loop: CASSIQTGVAYEQYV. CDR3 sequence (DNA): TGTGCCAGCAGCATCCAGACAGGGGTGGCCTACGAGCAGTACGTC.

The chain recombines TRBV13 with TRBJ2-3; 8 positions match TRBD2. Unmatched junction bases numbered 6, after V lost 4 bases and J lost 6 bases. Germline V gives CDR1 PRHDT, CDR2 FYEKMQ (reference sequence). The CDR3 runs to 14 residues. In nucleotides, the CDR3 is TGTGCCAGCAGCTCCGGGAGGGCCGGGGATACGCAGTATTTT. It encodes CASSSGRAGDTQYF.

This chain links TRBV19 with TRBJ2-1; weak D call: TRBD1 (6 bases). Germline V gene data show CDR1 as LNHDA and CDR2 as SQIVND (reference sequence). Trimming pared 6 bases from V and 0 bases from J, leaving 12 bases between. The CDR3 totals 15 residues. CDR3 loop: CASRTGLTSYNEQFF. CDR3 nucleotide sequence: TGTGCCAGTAGGACAGGATTAACCTCCTACAATGAGCAGTTCTTC.

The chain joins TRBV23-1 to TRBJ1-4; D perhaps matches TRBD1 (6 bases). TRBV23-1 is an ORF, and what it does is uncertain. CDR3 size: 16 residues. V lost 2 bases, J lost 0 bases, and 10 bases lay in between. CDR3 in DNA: TGCGCCAGCAGTCAAACAGGGAGGGCAACTAATGAAAAACTGTTTTTT. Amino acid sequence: CASSQTGRATNEKLFF.

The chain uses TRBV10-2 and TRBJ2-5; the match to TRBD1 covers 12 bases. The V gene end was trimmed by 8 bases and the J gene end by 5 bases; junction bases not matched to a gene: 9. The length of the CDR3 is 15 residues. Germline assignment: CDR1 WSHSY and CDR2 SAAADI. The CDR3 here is CASCPGTGGPETQYF. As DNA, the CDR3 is TGCGCCAGCTGCCCCGGGACAGGGGGCCCGGAGACCCAGTACTTC.

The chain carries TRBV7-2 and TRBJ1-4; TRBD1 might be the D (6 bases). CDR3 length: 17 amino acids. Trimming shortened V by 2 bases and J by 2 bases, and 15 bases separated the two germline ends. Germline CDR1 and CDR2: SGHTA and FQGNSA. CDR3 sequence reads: CASSLQAHRATNEKLFF. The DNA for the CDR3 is TGTGCCAGCAGCTTACAAGCCCACAGGGCTACTAATGAAAAACTGTTTTTT.

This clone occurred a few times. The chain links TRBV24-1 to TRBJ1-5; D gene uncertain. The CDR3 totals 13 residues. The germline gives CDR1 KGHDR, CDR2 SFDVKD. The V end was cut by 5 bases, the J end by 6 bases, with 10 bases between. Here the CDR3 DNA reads TGTGCCACCAGTGTGGGCAGAACTCAGCCCCAGCATTTT. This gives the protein CATSVGRTQPQHF.

As DNA, the CDR3 is TGTGCCAGCAGGACCCCAGGGGACCAAGATCAGCCCCAGCATTTT. This translates into CASRTPGDQDQPQHF. This chain connects TRBV6-5 to TRBJ1-5; possible D gene TRBD1, 6 bases. Trimming took 6 bases from V and 5 from J, leaving 17 bases between them. The germline gives CDR1 MNHEY, CDR2 SVGAGI. The CDR3 totals 15 residues.

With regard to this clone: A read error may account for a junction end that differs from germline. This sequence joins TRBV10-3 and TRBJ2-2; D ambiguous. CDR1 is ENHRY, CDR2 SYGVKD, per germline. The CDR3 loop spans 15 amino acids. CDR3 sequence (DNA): TGTGCCATCAGTAAGTCGCTAGAGAACACCGGGGAGCTGTTTTTT. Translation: CAISKSLENTGELFF.

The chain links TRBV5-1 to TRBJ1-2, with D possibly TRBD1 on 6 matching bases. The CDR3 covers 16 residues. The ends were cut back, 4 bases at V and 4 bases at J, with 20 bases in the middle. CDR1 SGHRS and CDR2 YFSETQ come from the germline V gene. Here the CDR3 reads CASSMDSQWMGYGYTF. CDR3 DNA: TGCGCCAGCAGCATGGACAGTCAATGGATGGGCTATGGCTACACCTTC.

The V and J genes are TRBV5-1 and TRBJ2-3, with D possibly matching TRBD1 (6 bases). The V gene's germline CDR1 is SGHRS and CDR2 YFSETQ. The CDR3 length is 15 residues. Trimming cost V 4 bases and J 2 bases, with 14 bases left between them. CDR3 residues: CASSPYRATTDTQYF. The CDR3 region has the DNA TGCGCCAGCAGCCCCTACAGGGCCACCACAGATACGCAGTATTTT. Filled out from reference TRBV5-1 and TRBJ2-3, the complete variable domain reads KAGVTQTPRYLIKTRGQQVTLSCSPISGHRSVSWYQQTPGQGLQFLFEYFSETQRNKGNFPGRFSGRQFSNSRSEMNVSTLELGDSALYLCASSPYRATTDTQYFGPGTRLTVL.

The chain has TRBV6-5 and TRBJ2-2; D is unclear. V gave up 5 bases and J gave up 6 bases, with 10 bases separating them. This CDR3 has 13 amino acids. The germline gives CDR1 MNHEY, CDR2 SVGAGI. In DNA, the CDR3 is TGTGCCAGCAGTCCGGCCCGGGCCGGGGAGCTGTTTTTT. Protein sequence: CASSPARAGELFF.

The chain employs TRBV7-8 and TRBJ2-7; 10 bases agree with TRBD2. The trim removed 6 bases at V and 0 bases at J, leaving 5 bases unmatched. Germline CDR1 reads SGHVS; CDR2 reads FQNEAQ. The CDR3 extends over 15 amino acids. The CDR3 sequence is CASSLAGVSSYEQYV. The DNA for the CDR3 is TGTGCCAGCAGTCTAGCGGGGGTTAGCTCCTACGAGCAGTACGTC.

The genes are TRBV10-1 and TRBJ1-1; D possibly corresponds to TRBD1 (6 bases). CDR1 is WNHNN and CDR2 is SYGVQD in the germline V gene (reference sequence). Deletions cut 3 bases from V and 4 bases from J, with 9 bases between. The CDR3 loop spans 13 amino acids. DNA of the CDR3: TGCGCCAGCAGTGACAGGGGTGGCACTGAAGCTTTCTTT. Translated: CASSDRGGTEAFF.

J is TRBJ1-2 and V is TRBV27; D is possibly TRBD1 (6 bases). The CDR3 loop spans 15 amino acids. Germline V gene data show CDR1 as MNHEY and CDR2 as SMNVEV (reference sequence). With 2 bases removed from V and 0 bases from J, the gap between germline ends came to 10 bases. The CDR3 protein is CASSLTGLPNYGYTF. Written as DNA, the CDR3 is TGTGCCAGCAGTTTAACAGGGTTGCCTAACTATGGCTACACCTTC.

Here the CDR3 DNA reads TGTGCCAGCAGCTTAGAATGGGGGCGCGAGCAGTACTTC. This gives the protein CASSLEWGREQYF. The chain combines TRBV7-2 with TRBJ2-7; perhaps TRBD1 as D (6 bases). V was shortened by 1 base and J by 6 bases, with 10 bases between the two germline ends. CDR3 length: 13 amino acids. From germline, CDR1 is SGHTA and CDR2 FQGNSA.

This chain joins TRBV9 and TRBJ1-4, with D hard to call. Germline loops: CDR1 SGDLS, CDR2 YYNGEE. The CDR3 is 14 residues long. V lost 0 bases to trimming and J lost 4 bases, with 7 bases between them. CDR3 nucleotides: TGTGCCAGCAGCGTAGAGCTAAATAATGAAAAACTGTTTTTT. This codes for CASSVELNNEKLFF.

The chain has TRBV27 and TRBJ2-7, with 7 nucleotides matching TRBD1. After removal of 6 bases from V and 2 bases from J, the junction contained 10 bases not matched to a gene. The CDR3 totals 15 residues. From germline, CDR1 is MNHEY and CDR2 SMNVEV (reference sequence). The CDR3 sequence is CASRPDRAYPYEQYV. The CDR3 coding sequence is TGTGCCAGCAGACCTGACAGGGCCTACCCCTACGAGCAGTACGTC.

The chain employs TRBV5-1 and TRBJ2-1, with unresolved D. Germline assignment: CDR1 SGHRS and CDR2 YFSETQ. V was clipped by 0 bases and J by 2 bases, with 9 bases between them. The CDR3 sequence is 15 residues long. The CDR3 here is CASSLGARAYNEQFF. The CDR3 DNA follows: TGCGCCAGCAGCTTGGGGGCGAGAGCCTACAATGAGCAGTTCTTC.

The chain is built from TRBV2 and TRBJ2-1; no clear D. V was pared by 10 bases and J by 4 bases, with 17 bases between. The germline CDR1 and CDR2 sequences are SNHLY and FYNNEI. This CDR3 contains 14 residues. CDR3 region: CATPKRRHYNEQFF. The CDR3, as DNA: TGTGCCACCCCTAAGAGGCGCCATTACAATGAGCAGTTCTTC.

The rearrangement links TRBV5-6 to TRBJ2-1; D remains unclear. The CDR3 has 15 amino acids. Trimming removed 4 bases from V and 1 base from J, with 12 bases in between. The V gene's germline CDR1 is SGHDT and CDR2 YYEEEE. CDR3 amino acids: CASSVDIRSYNEQFF. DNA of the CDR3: TGTGCCAGCAGCGTAGATATCCGATCCTACAATGAGCAGTTCTTC.